The 18 T cell receptor beta chains below all came from one sample that was sequenced in a study of T cell responses to AZD1222 COVID-19 vaccine. Produced via immunoSEQ multiplex PCR; TCRdb's table is partial and in-frame only. This sample has 130,000 to 150,000 clones, with roughly 90% found just once. The sample in question was peripheral blood, obtained on day 0 of AZD1222 vaccination. The receptor source for this set is an adult in good health.

V and J are TRBV5-1 and TRBJ2-3; D is unresolved. V dropped 2 bases and J dropped 4 bases, with 14 bases sitting between them. Germline CDR1 SGHRS, CDR2 YFSETQ. The CDR3 contains 15 residues. In DNA form, the CDR3 reads TGCGCCAGCAGCTTATTCAACGGCGGCCCAGATACGCAGTATTTT. It is translated as CASSLFNGGPDTQYF.

The chain carries TRBV25-1 and TRBJ2-3, with D perhaps matching TRBD2 (6 bases). Germline V gene data show CDR1 as MGHDK and CDR2 as SYGVNS. With 5 bases removed from V and 5 bases from J, the gap between germline ends came to 17 bases. The CDR3 runs 15 residues. The CDR3 bases are TGTGCCAGCAGTCGAGGAGGGAGGAGGGGAGATACGCAGTATTTT. Translation gives CASSRGGRRGDTQYF.

This chain links TRBV30 with TRBJ1-2; D is possibly TRBD1 (6 bases). The germline V gene has CDR1 GTSNPN and CDR2 SVGIG (reference sequence). CDR3 length: 19 amino acids. V was cut by 2 bases and J by 4 bases, with 29 bases left in between. The CDR3 coding sequence is TGTGCCTGGAGTTTTCCTCTTGAGGGCGGGGGCATTAGGCGCTATGGCTACACCTTC. It codes for CAWSFPLEGGGIRRYGYTF.

This chain links TRBV12-3 or TRBV12-4 with TRBJ2-7, with a weak D call TRBD2 (6 bases). This CDR3 has 12 amino acids. Trimming removed 5 bases at V and 5 bases at J, with 10 bases between. CDR3 DNA sequence: TGTGCCAGCAGTCCTTGGGGGGACGAGCAGTACTTC. This encodes CASSPWGDEQYF.

The chain recombines TRBV3-1 (or the pseudogene TRBV3-2) with TRBJ1-3; weak D call: TRBD1 (6 bases). This CDR3 has 16 residues. Germline values: CDR1 LGHDT, CDR2 YNNKEL (reference sequence). V was shortened by 0 bases and J by 4 bases, with 13 bases between the two germline ends. The CDR3 spells CASSQDLDRKGNTIYF. In nucleotides, the CDR3 is TGTGCCAGCAGCCAAGATCTAGACAGGAAGGGAAACACCATATATTTT.

This chain connects TRBV2 to TRBJ1-4; possibly TRBD1 for D (5 bases). In germline, CDR1 is SNHLY, CDR2 FYNNEI. With 5 bases removed from V and 3 bases from J, the gap between germline ends came to 13 bases. The CDR3 sequence is 15 residues long. This chain's CDR3 is CASSTTSGANEKLFF. The CDR3 region has the DNA TGTGCCAGCAGTACCACCTCGGGGGCTAATGAAAAACTGTTTTTT.

The J gene is TRBJ2-5, the V gene TRBV29-1; D unclear. Trimming left V 4 bases short and J 7 bases short, with 13 bases between. This CDR3 region has 12 residues. Germline CDR1 and CDR2: SQVTM and ANQGSEA. The CDR3 region is CSVALLPSTQYF. DNA of the CDR3: TGCAGCGTTGCCCTACTCCCGTCGACCCAGTACTTC. The entire variable domain, with the rest obtained from reference TRBV29-1 and TRBJ2-5, is as follows: SAVISQKPSRDICQRGTSLTIQCQVDSQVTMMFWYRQQPGQSLTLIATANQGSEATYESGFVIDKFPISRPNLTFSTLTVSNMSPEDSSIYLCSVALLPSTQYFGPGTRLLVL.

The chain couples TRBV5-1 to TRBJ1-1, with 7 bases lining up with TRBD1. Germline CDR1 reads SGHRS; CDR2 reads YFSETQ. This CDR3 is built from 16 residues. Losses at the gene ends were 2 bases for V and 5 bases for J; bases not matched to a gene: 12. The CDR3, as DNA: TGCGCCAGCAGCTTAATTTCCGGGACAGCGGGGACTGAAGCTTTCTTT. Translation gives CASSLISGTAGTEAFF.

J is TRBJ1-3 and V is TRBV25-1; D remains ambiguous. Looked up from germline, CDR1 is MGHDK and CDR2 is SYGVNS. CDR3 length: 17 amino acids. Between the trimmed V and J ends, which lost 1 base and 0 bases, there was a span of 13 bases. CDR3 sequence (DNA): TGTGCCAGCAGTGAATTGGTAGAATCCCTCTCTGGAAACACCATATATTTT. Translating it yields CASSELVESLSGNTIYF.

This chain uses TRBV20-1 with TRBJ2-5; weak D call: TRBD1 (6 bases). The germline CDR1 and CDR2 sequences are DFQATT and SNEGSKA (reference sequence). CDR3 length equals 14 residues. V was trimmed by 3 bases and J by 4 bases, leaving 15 bases between them. CDR3 region: CSASRTEVPETQYF. As DNA, the CDR3 is TGCAGTGCTAGTAGGACAGAAGTCCCAGAGACCCAGTACTTC.

The J gene is TRBJ2-4, the V gene TRBV3-1 (or the pseudogene TRBV3-2); no definite D call. Trimming shortened V by 7 bases and J by 1 base, and 14 bases separated the two germline ends. The CDR3 has 15 residues. Germline CDR1 LGHDT, CDR2 YNNKEL (reference sequence). The CDR3 nucleotides read TGTGCCAGCACCGACGGCAGGCGGGCCAAAAACATTCAGTACTTC. Translating gives CASTDGRRAKNIQYF.

The chain joins TRBV27 to TRBJ1-3; D is possibly TRBD1 (5 bases). Germline CDR1 reads MNHEY; CDR2 reads SMNVEV (reference sequence). Trimming left V 5 bases short and J 3 bases short, with 20 bases between. The length of the CDR3 is 17 residues. The CDR3 sequence: CASSPRAERGIGNTIYF. The CDR3 nucleotides read TGTGCCAGCAGTCCCCGTGCTGAACGGGGCATTGGAAACACCATATATTTT.

This rearrangement joins TRBV7-3 to TRBJ2-1; TRBD2 agrees at 8 bases. The V gene end was trimmed by 3 bases and the J gene end by 4 bases; junction bases not matched to a gene: 8. The CDR3 has 16 residues. Germline V gene sequence: CDR1 SGHTA, CDR2 FQGTGA. The CDR3 region has the DNA TGTGCCAGCAGCTTTTTAGGGGCGGGAGGATACAATGAGCAGTTCTTC. Translated: CASSFLGAGGYNEQFF. Based on the CDR3 plus reference TRBV7-3 and TRBJ2-1, the full variable domain is GAGVSQTPSNKVTEKGKYVELRCDPISGHTALYWYRQSLGQGPEFLIYFQGTGAADDSGLPNDRFFAVRPEGSVSTLKIQRTERGDSAVYLCASSFLGAGGYNEQFFGPGTRLTVL.

The CDR3 region has the DNA TGCGCCAGCAGCCAATTGGGGGGAGAGACCCAGTACTTC. This encodes CASSQLGGETQYF. The chain links TRBV4-1 to TRBJ2-5; D is possibly TRBD2 (6 bases). CDR3 length: 13 residues. CDR1 and CDR2 from the germline V gene are MGHRA and YSYEKL. Trimming removed 2 bases at V and 4 bases at J, with 8 bases between.

This rearrangement joins TRBV5-1 to TRBJ2-7; D uncertain. The CDR3 runs to 15 residues. CDR1 is SGHRS and CDR2 is YFSETQ in the germline V gene. V lost 0 bases and J 5 bases, leaving 15 bases between the germline ends. As DNA, the CDR3 is TGCGCCAGCAGCTTGGACGGACGCGTAACCCACGAGCAGTACTTC. This sequence encodes CASSLDGRVTHEQYF.

The CDR3 DNA reads TGTGCCAGCACCACGGAGGGGGCGCCGAACACTGAAGCTTTCTTT. Amino acid sequence: CASTTEGAPNTEAFF. This chain connects TRBV28 to TRBJ1-1, with 7 nucleotides matching TRBD1. V dropped 7 bases and J dropped 1; count of bases not matched to a gene: 9. Looked up from germline, CDR1 is MDHEN and CDR2 is SYDVKM. The CDR3 covers 15 residues.

This clone was seen just once. The rearrangement joins TRBV27 to TRBJ1-1; no reliable D call. The CDR3 consists of 14 residues. Trimming took off 7 bases at V and 2 bases at J, with 14 bases between the two ends. Germline CDR1 reads MNHEY; CDR2 reads SMNVEV (reference sequence). The CDR3 sequence is CASTPFADNTEAFF. CDR3 DNA: TGTGCCAGCACCCCATTTGCAGACAACACTGAAGCTTTCTTT.

The chain has TRBV13 and TRBJ2-7, with TRBD2 matching over 7 bases. V was pared by 6 bases and J by 1 base, with 6 bases of the junction left unmatched. This CDR3 comprises 14 residues. Germline V gene lookup returns CDR1 PRHDT and CDR2 FYEKMQ (reference sequence). The CDR3 spells CASSQPGRSYEQYF. The CDR3 DNA reads as TGTGCCAGCAGTCAACCCGGGAGGTCCTACGAGCAGTACTTC.